A single sample is the source of the 8 T cell receptor beta chains below, sequenced in a study of shared clonotypes between healthy human individuals. Sequencing used immunoSEQ multiplex PCR; TCRdb keeps in-frame clones, though not all of them. The data show nearly 2 million clones, with roughly 95% seen just once and 1% to 1.5% held by the top ten. Naive CD8 cells lacked CD45RO, underwent positive selection for CCR7 and left out terminally differentiated effector memory CD45RA+ cells. Source material: naive CD8+ T cells sorted from blood. These receptors all stem from a man aged 18-30 years in good health.

The chain recombines TRBV6-4 with TRBJ1-2, with a weak D call TRBD1 (6 bases). Looked up from germline, CDR1 is MRHNA and CDR2 is SNTAGT. The CDR3 runs 14 residues. V shed 2 bases and J shed 6 bases, with 13 bases lying between them. The CDR3: CASSDRGGANGYTF. The DNA for the CDR3 is TGTGCCAGCAGTGACAGGGGGGGGGCGAATGGCTACACCTTC.

Here the CDR3 DNA reads TGTGCCACCGGGCCCGTGGGGAGCGAGCAGTACTTC. It is translated as CATGPVGSEQYF. The chain employs TRBV15 and TRBJ2-7; tentatively, D is TRBD2 (5 bases). From germline, CDR1 is LNHNV and CDR2 YYDKDF (reference sequence). V lost 8 bases and J 6 bases, leaving 14 bases between the germline ends. This CDR3 region has 12 residues. The variable domain in full, with the rest retrieved from reference TRBV15 and TRBJ2-7, is DAMVIQNPRYQVTQFGKPVTLSCSQTLNHNVMYWYQQKSSQAPKLLFHYYDKDFNNEADTPDNFQSRRPNTSFCFLDIRSPGLGDTAMYLCATGPVGSEQYFGPGTRLTVT.

This chain uses TRBV27 with TRBJ1-6; no clear D. The CDR3 length is 14 residues. V lost 8 bases to trimming and J lost 7 bases, with 15 bases between them. The germline V gene encodes CDR1 MNHEY and CDR2 SMNVEV (reference sequence). As DNA, the CDR3 is TGTGCCAGCTCCCGGGGTGTTAGCAATTCACCCCTCCACTTT. Protein sequence: CASSRGVSNSPLHF.

The J gene is TRBJ1-2, the V gene TRBV7-9; 7 bases fit TRBD1. V shed 4 bases and J 4 bases; nucleotides not matched to a gene: 12. The CDR3 is made up of 16 amino acids. Germline values: CDR1 SEHNR, CDR2 FQNEAQ (reference sequence). For the CDR3, the DNA is TGTGCCAGCAGCTCGGCAAACAGGGGATGGAGCTATGGCTACACCTTC. It yields the protein CASSSANRGWSYGYTF.

The DNA of the CDR3 is TGCGCCAGCAGCGGGAGAGGAGAGCAGTACTTC. The encoded protein is CASSGRGEQYF. This chain uses TRBV5-1 with TRBJ2-7; D may be TRBD2 (5 bases). Germline values: CDR1 SGHRS, CDR2 YFSETQ. The CDR3 extends over 11 amino acids. Trimming pared 4 bases from V and 7 bases from J, leaving 9 bases between.

This clone is a singleton in its sample. Distinct nucleotide sequences in the sample also encode this CDR3. The CDR3 loop reads CASSLGATNEKLFF. Written as DNA, the CDR3 is TGTGCCAGCAGCTTAGGGGCTACTAATGAAAAACTGTTTTTT. This rearrangement joins TRBV5-6 to TRBJ1-4; weak D call: TRBD1 (5 bases). The CDR3 is made up of 14 amino acids. Trimming left V 2 bases short and J 2 bases short, with 7 bases between. Germline V gene lookup returns CDR1 SGHDT and CDR2 YYEEEE.

The chain uses TRBV27 and TRBJ1-3; 9 bases are a match to TRBD1. Germline V gene sequence: CDR1 MNHEY, CDR2 SMNVEV (reference sequence). The CDR3 spans 14 residues. V trimming: 5 bases; J trimming: 4 bases; junction bases outside the gene matches: 3. The CDR3 coding sequence is TGTGCCAGCAGTCGGACAGGGGAAGGAAACACCATATATTTT. This codes for CASSRTGEGNTIYF.

The gene calls are TRBV5-8 and TRBJ2-7; either TRBD1 or TRBD2 may fit D (5 bases each). V was clipped by 4 bases and J by 1 base, with 18 bases between them. Looked up from germline, CDR1 is SGHTS and CDR2 is YDEGEE. This CDR3 is 16 amino acids long. In DNA form, the CDR3 reads TGTGCCAGCAGCCCGTACCTGGGGGAGAGATCCTACGAGCAGTACTTC. Amino acid sequence: CASSPYLGERSYEQYF. The full variable domain, rest sourced from reference TRBV5-8 and TRBJ2-7, is EAGVTQSPTHLIKTRGQQATLRCSPISGHTSVYWYQQALGLGLQFLLWYDEGEERNRGNFPPRFSGRQFPNYSSELNVNALELEDSALYLCASSPYLGERSYEQYFGPGTRLTVT.